This TCR beta chain derives from a study of blood T cell repertoires in COVID-19 (dated by TCRdb to about 2020). General notes on the study: Collaborator samples came from the United States, Italy and Spain and covered acute and convalescent phases of COVID-19. The prospective study material was composed of cDNA or gDNA derived from T cells, B-cell-depleted T cells, or PBMCs. The dataset comprised deeply sampled blood TCRbeta repertoires from subjects exposed to, actively infected with, or recovered from COVID-19. A freely available public database, intended as a resource for researchers studying the immune response to SARS-CoV-2, is where the repertoires were released. Samples were obtained from the ongoing ImmuneRACE study (first 160 participants) and from 1,254 subjects provided by 6 global collaborators. The sample metadata nearly always contained a de-identified subject ID, COVID-19 status, age in years and sex. HLA class I and class II types, where available, came from metadata supplied by the sample provider rather than from assay-based typing.

V is pared back by 5 bases and J by 4 bases, with 11 bases lying between the germline termini. Sequences SEHNR (CDR1) and FQNEAQ (CDR2) are obtained from the germline V gene (reference sequence). CDR3 length: 13 amino acids, cysteine to phenylalanine. The only DNA kept is the CDR3, 39 bases in frame from the first base. In its sample, this clone was seen a few times. Its antigen is still unknown. No quality values exist for individual bases; no much larger clone is one base distant. TCRbeta CDR3 regions were amplified from genomic DNA using the immunoSEQ Assay, a bias-controlled multiplex PCR. Per the authors' processing: Nucleated cell counts per sample were estimated from amplification of reference gene primers within the assay. To quantify the absolute abundance of each unique TCRbeta CDR3 rearrangement, sequence reads were collapsed and filtered. For each sample, productive Simpson clonality was calculated as the square root of Simpson's diversity index over productive rearrangements. What TCRdb holds here is the immuneACCESS table cut down to in-frame rearrangements. Part of the clones is not present; checked against another copy, under half of the missing clones reflect an unresolved V gene, and the others are unexplained. The V and J calls and clone size are taken from that table; D and trimming were inferred from the DNA. The sample records just over 75,000 clones, 80% of which are singletons. In total, the top ten clones hold about 5.8% of the sample.

Each collaborating institution followed its own protocols to collect whole blood in K2EDTA tubes. For TCRbeta analysis, collaborators shipped samples as frozen whole blood, isolated PBMCs, or DNA extracted from either of those sample types. The research as a whole found: How much clinical and demographic metadata was included differed by source and by participant, and the metadata was provided uncurated.

This sequence originates from a man in his sixties with active or convalescent COVID-19. The sequencing sample was made of peripheral blood. Recombination connected TRBV7-9 to TRBJ1-1, with no confidently assigned D gene. In nucleotide form, the sequence is TGTGCCAGCAGCCACTTCGCGAGCACTGAAGCTTTCTTT. Translated, it reads CASSHFASTEAFF.